This is a list of T cell receptor beta chains from one sample in a study of prognosis after radiotherapy for stage I lung cancer. Each CDR3 protein is one row after TCRdb ran MiXCR on the multiplex PCR reads. This sample has about 34,000 distinct CDR3 sequences, with under 40% found just once. The sample here was PBMCs, taken before or after stereotactic body radiation therapy (not recorded which). Source of these receptors: a donor over 45 with non-small cell lung cancer. Both conserved end residues are part of each CDR3. A D gene is named only where the DNA matches it firmly. Not all rows give a size; the values are once, few, many and, for expanded clones, a class.

V	size	length	D	J	CDR3	DNA
TRBV10-3	many	13	TRBD1	TRBJ1-2	CAISESTGYGYTF	TGTGCCATCAGTGAGTCGACAGGGTATGGCTACACCTTC
TRBV5-1	many	15	TRBD2	TRBJ2-1	CASSLGSGGFDEQFF	TGCGCCAGCAGCTTGGGTAGCGGGGGATTCGATGAGCAGTTCTTC
TRBV29-1	.	13	.	TRBJ2-1	CSVEGSVFNEQFF	TGCAGCGTTGAGGGGTCAGTCTTTAATGAGCAGTTCTTC
TRBV30	.	19	TRBD1	TRBJ2-4	CAWSRTPLRTGLAKNIQYF	TGTGCCTGGAGTCGTACCCCCCTAAGGACAGGGTTAGCCAAAAACATTCAGTACTTC
TRBV7-9	many	12	.	TRBJ1-1	CASSRGGPEAFF	TGTGCCAGCAGCCGGGGGGGTCCTGAAGCTTTCTTT
TRBV19	many	13	.	TRBJ1-1	CASSMAMNTEAFF	TGTGCCAGTAGTATGGCGATGAACACTGAAGCTTTCTTT
TRBV20-1	.	15	TRBD2	TRBJ2-5	CSAIGPGGSQETQYF	TGCAGTGCTATAGGACCGGGGGGATCCCAAGAGACCCAGTACTTC
TRBV6-1	few	15	TRBD2	TRBJ2-1	CATSGLAGANREQFF	TGTGCAACCTCAGGACTAGCGGGAGCCAACCGGGAGCAGTTCTTC
TRBV6-2/TRBV6-3	.	17	.	TRBJ2-6	CASSEHGDSSGANVLTF	TGTGCCAGCAGTGAACATGGGGATTCCTCTGGGGCCAACGTCCTGACTTTC
TRBV11-2	many	16	.	TRBJ2-3	CASSFKGGRVADTQYF	TGTGCCAGCAGCTTTAAGGGGGGCAGAGTAGCGGATACGCAGTATTTT
TRBV27	.	13	.	TRBJ2-1	CASSRVTDNDQFF	TGTGCCAGCAGTCGGGTAACGGATAATGATCAGTTCTTC
TRBV30	many	15	.	TRBJ1-5	CAWSVGDSSNQPQHF	TGTGCCTGGAGTGTGGGTGATAGCAGTAATCAGCCCCAGCATTTT
TRBV29-1	many	13	.	TRBJ1-1	CSVGINLNTEAFF	TGCAGCGTTGGGATAAACTTGAACACTGAAGCTTTCTTT
TRBV2	medium-sized	15	.	TRBJ2-1	CASTKKGSYYNEQFF	TGTGCCAGCACCAAAAAGGGGTCCTACTACAATGAGCAGTTCTTC
TRBV27	many	15	.	TRBJ2-2	CASARIGTNTGELFF	TGTGCCAGCGCGCGCATAGGGACGAACACCGGGGAGCTGTTTTTT
TRBV5-1	many	16	TRBD2	TRBJ2-3	CASSLDGRGSTDTQYF	TGCGCCAGCAGCTTGGATGGGCGGGGGTCCACAGATACGCAGTATTTT
TRBV6-1	many	11	.	TRBJ2-5	CASSTTETQYF	TGTGCCAGCAGTACCACAGAGACCCAGTACTTC
TRBV2	few	15	.	TRBJ2-5	CASSALMPSSETQYF	TGTGCCAGCAGTGCCTTAATGCCTAGCTCCGAGACCCAGTACTTC
TRBV11-2	many	14	TRBD2	TRBJ2-3	CASNPSGGTDTQYF	TGTGCCAGCAACCCTAGCGGGGGCACAGATACGCAGTATTTT
TRBV6-1	many	16	.	TRBJ2-1	CASSHREPYTYNEQFF	TGTGCCAGCAGTCACCGGGAGCCCTACACTTACAATGAGCAGTTCTTC
TRBV3-1	many	15	TRBD1	TRBJ1-2	CASSLGQGAGNGYTF	TGTGCCAGCAGCCTCGGACAGGGGGCTGGGAATGGCTACACCTTC
TRBV29-1	.	14	TRBD1	TRBJ1-1	CSVESLTGGTEAFF	TGCAGCGTTGAATCCTTGACAGGGGGCACTGAAGCTTTCTTT
TRBV11-2	.	17	.	TRBJ1-6	CASSLEPGRPYNSPLHF	TGTGCCAGCAGCTTAGAACCTGGGCGGCCCTATAATTCACCCCTCCACTTT
TRBV11-1	.	18	TRBD2	TRBJ2-1	CASSLVLAGSFSYNEQFF	TGTGCCAGCAGCTTAGTCCTAGCGGGATCTTTCTCCTACAATGAGCAGTTCTTC
TRBV20-1	many	15	TRBD1	TRBJ1-6	CSARDRVWNNSPLHF	TGCAGTGCTCGCGACAGGGTATGGAATAATTCACCCCTCCACTTT
TRBV6-2/TRBV6-3	many	13	TRBD1	TRBJ1-4	CASSSTGQGKLFF	TGTGCCAGCAGTTCTACTGGACAGGGAAAACTGTTTTTT
TRBV6-1	.	15	TRBD1	TRBJ1-4	CASSEGGQGGEKLFF	TGTGCCAGCAGTGAAGGAGGGCAGGGGGGGGAAAAACTGTTTTTT
TRBV6-1	.	14	.	TRBJ1-6	CASILSRAGSPLHF	TGTGCCAGCATCCTATCCCGGGCCGGGTCACCCCTCCACTTT
TRBV6-1	many	20	TRBD2	TRBJ2-7	CASSLSRTRLAGRREYEQYF	TGTGCCAGCAGCCTGAGCCGGACCAGACTAGCGGGGCGGCGGGAGTACGAGCAGTACTTC
TRBV28	few	11	.	TRBJ1-2	CASSLSYGYTF	TGTGCCAGCAGTTTGTCCTATGGCTACACCTTC
TRBV2	.	13	.	TRBJ2-1	CASRLYRNNEQFF	TGTGCCAGCAGACTGTACAGGAACAATGAGCAGTTCTTC
TRBV28	many	16	.	TRBJ1-4	CASSQDQGTTNEKLFF	TGTGCCAGCAGTCAAGATCAGGGGACAACTAATGAAAAACTGTTTTTT
TRBV20-1	many	16	TRBD2	TRBJ2-7	CSARASGTSGFYEQYF	TGCAGTGCTAGGGCCTCCGGGACTAGCGGGTTCTACGAGCAGTACTTC
TRBV18	few	13	TRBD1	TRBJ2-1	CASSPGQGNEQFF	TGTGCCAGCTCACCGGGACAGGGGAATGAGCAGTTCTTC
TRBV6-2/TRBV6-3	.	16	TRBD2	TRBJ2-3	CASSLPTSGYTDTQYF	TGTGCCAGCAGTTTGCCGACTAGCGGGTACACAGATACGCAGTATTTT
TRBV11-2	many	14	.	TRBJ1-6	CASSLEGLLVPLHF	TGTGCCAGCAGCTTAGAGGGCCTACTAGTGCCCCTCCACTTT
TRBV24-1	many	13	TRBD1	TRBJ2-1	CATRDRVGNEQFF	TGTGCCACCAGAGACAGGGTGGGGAATGAGCAGTTCTTC
TRBV19	many	13	.	TRBJ2-2	CASRVTYTGELFF	TGTGCCAGTAGGGTCACGTACACCGGGGAGCTGTTTTTT
TRBV20-1	once	17	TRBD2	TRBJ2-7	CSARETWTSGDNYEQYF	TGCAGTGCTCGCGAAACCTGGACTAGCGGAGATAACTACGAGCAGTACTTC
TRBV11-2	.	17	.	TRBJ2-1	CASSLDRLEVYYNEQFF	TGTGCCAGCAGCTTAGATCGCCTAGAGGTATACTACAATGAGCAGTTCTTC
TRBV5-5	many	14	TRBD1	TRBJ2-7	CVSSLGQGAYEQYF	TGTGTCAGCAGCTTAGGACAGGGGGCTTACGAGCAGTACTTC
TRBV6-4	many	15	TRBD1	TRBJ2-1	CASRLTGTGYNEQFF	TGTGCCAGCAGGCTTACGGGGACAGGGTACAATGAGCAGTTCTTC
TRBV15	many	15	.	TRBJ2-5	CATSRDTSGGETQYF	TGTGCCACCAGCAGAGATACCTCCGGCGGAGAGACCCAGTACTTC
TRBV20-1	many	15	.	TRBJ1-6	CSAPVGGGWNSPLHF	TGCAGTGCCCCTGTAGGTGGGGGGTGGAATTCACCCCTCCACTTT
TRBV28	many	14	.	TRBJ2-1	CASRSGTAYNEQFF	TGTGCCAGCAGAAGCGGGACAGCCTACAATGAGCAGTTCTTC
TRBV6-1	.	13	TRBD2	TRBJ2-1	CASSALGGGGKFF	TGTGCCAGCAGTGCCCTGGGCGGGGGGGGGAAGTTCTTC
TRBV6-2/TRBV6-3	once	15	.	TRBJ2-3	CASIESLGSTDTQYF	TGTGCCAGCATTGAATCATTAGGTAGCACAGATACGCAGTATTTT
TRBV7-7	.	14	.	TRBJ1-2	CASSLVGLNYGYTF	TGTGCTAGCAGCCTTGTGGGACTTAACTATGGCTACACCTTC
TRBV6-2/TRBV6-3	.	16	.	TRBJ1-5	CASRRGRRDSSQPQHF	TGTGCCAGCAGACGGGGGAGAAGAGATAGCAGTCAGCCCCAGCATTTT